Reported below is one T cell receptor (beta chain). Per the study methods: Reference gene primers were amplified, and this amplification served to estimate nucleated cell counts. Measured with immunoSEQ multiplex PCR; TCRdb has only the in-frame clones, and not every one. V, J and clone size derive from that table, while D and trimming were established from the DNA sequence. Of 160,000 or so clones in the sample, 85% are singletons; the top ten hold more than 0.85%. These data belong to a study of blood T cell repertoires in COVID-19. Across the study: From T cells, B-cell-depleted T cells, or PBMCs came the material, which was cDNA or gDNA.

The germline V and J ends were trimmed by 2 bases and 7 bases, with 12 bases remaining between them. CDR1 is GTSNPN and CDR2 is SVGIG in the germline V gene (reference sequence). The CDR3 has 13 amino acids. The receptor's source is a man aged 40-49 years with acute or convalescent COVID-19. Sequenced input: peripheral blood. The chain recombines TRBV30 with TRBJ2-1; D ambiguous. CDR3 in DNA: TGTGCCTGGAGTATGAGACTTCTGAATGAGCAGTTCTTC. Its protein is CAWSMRLLNEQFF.